The rows below give T cell receptor beta chains drawn from one sample of a study of T cell responses to AZD1222 COVID-19 vaccine. TCRdb keeps only in-frame clones here, not all; method: immunoSEQ multiplex PCR. The table has approximately 150,000 clones, roughly 91% seen once. The sample consisted of peripheral blood, taken on day 0 of AZD1222 vaccination. These receptors were collected from an adult in good health. The CDR3 runs from the conserved cysteine through the conserved F or W. D genes are given only for firm matches. A clone size is listed for some rows: how often the clone was seen (once, few, many), or a class if it is expanded.

-	-	TRBV12-3/TRBV12-4	TRBJ1-2	TGTGCCAGCAGTCAGGGAAGCAACTATGGCTACACCTTC	CASSQGSNYGYTF
-	-	TRBV5-1	TRBJ2-2	TGCGCCAGCAGCCCCCGATCGGGGGACACCGGGGAGCTGTTTTTT	CASSPRSGDTGELFF
-	-	TRBV28	TRBJ2-7	TGTGCCAGCAGGAGGACCGGGACACTCTCCTACGAGCAGTACTTC	CASRRTGTLSYEQYF
-	TRBD1	TRBV7-9	TRBJ2-2	TGTGCCAGCAGCTTTCAGGGCAGGGGGCTCACCGGGGAGCTGTTTTTT	CASSFQGRGLTGELFF
few	-	TRBV19	TRBJ2-7	TGTGCCAGCTCAACGAACTCGGCCTACGAGCAGTACTTC	CASSTNSAYEQYF
once	-	TRBV6-5	TRBJ2-1	TGTGCCAGCAGTTACCGGCAGGGGGGGGAGCAGTTCTTC	CASSYRQGGEQFF
-	-	TRBV4-2	TRBJ1-4	TGTGCCAGCAGCCACCAGGATAGAGAGAATGAAAAACTGTTTTTT	CASSHQDRENEKLFF
-	TRBD2	TRBV7-2	TRBJ2-1	TGTGCCAGCAGCTTAAGCGGGGGGCCCTACAATGAGCAGTTCTTC	CASSLSGGPYNEQFF
-	-	TRBV6-5	TRBJ1-6	TGTGCCAGCAGTTACTCGGGGATCGCCTATAATTCACCCCTCCACTTT	CASSYSGIAYNSPLHF
-	-	TRBV7-8	TRBJ2-1	TGTGCCAGCAGCTCGCTGATAGGGCTCAATGAGCAGTTCTTC	CASSSLIGLNEQFF
few	-	TRBV20-1	TRBJ1-1	TGCAGTGCTAGAGGCCGGACTGAAGCTTTCTTT	CSARGRTEAFF
-	-	TRBV24-1	TRBJ2-2	TGTGCCACCAGAAACAGCTTCACCGGGGAGCTGTTTTTT	CATRNSFTGELFF
-	-	TRBV2	TRBJ2-5	TGTGCCAGCAGTGATCCGGGATCACAAGAGACCCAGTACTTC	CASSDPGSQETQYF
-	TRBD1	TRBV18	TRBJ2-7	TGTGCCAGCTCACCGGCGGACAGGGGGCCCTACGAGCAGTACTTC	CASSPADRGPYEQYF
-	-	TRBV6-2/TRBV6-3	TRBJ2-1	TGTGCCAGCAGTTACCCCAAACGGGGCGGTTCCTACAATGAGCAGTTCTTC	CASSYPKRGGSYNEQFF
-	TRBD2	TRBV6-6	TRBJ2-2	TGTGCCACGCTACCGGGGGGGGCTCGTACCGGGGAGCTGTTTTTT	CATLPGGARTGELFF
-	-	TRBV18	TRBJ1-4	TGTGCCAGCTTTCGAACAGCACCTGAAAAACTGTTTTTT	CASFRTAPEKLFF
-	-	TRBV24-1	TRBJ1-5	TGTGCCACCAGCTGGGGACGAAAAAGCAATCAGCCCCAGCATTTT	CATSWGRKSNQPQHF
-	-	TRBV21-1	TRBJ1-6	TGTGGGAGGGGGCGGGACAGATATAATTCACCCCTCCACTTT	CGRGRDRYNSPLHF
-	TRBD2	TRBV9	TRBJ2-1	TGTGCCAGCAGCCCTCCGACTAGCGGGGTCCGTGGTGAGCAGTTCTTC	CASSPPTSGVRGEQFF
-	-	TRBV9	TRBJ2-3	TGTGCCAGCAGCGTAGTAGGCTGGGACACAGATACGCAGTATTTT	CASSVVGWDTDTQYF
-	TRBD1	TRBV6-5	TRBJ1-6	TGTGCCAGCAGCCCCCGACAGGGACCCAATTCACCCCTCCACTTT	CASSPRQGPNSPLHF
once	TRBD2	TRBV4-3	TRBJ2-1	TGCGCCAGCAGCCAAGAAGGAGCGGGAGGGCACCATGAGCAGTTCTTC	CASSQEGAGGHHEQFF
-	-	TRBV27	TRBJ1-2	TGTGCCAGCAGTTTAGATTGGCGGGGCCGGCTTTATGGCTACACCTTC	CASSLDWRGRLYGYTF
few	-	TRBV27	TRBJ2-3	TGTGCCAGCAGTTTACGGGCCACAGATACGCAGTATTTT	CASSLRATDTQYF
-	-	TRBV7-2	TRBJ2-3	TGTGCCAGCAGCCCCGGGGGCGCAGATACGCAGTATTTT	CASSPGGADTQYF
-	TRBD1	TRBV28	TRBJ1-2	TGTGCCAGCAGTTTACCCGGGACAGGGGGTGCTGGCTACACCTTC	CASSLPGTGGAGYTF
once	TRBD1	TRBV28	TRBJ1-2	TGTGCCAGTCTAATGGGACAGGGACCTTATGGCTACACCTTC	CASLMGQGPYGYTF
-	-	TRBV5-1	TRBJ2-3	TGCGCCAGCAGCTTGAGACAGCCTCTGGAAACTAGCACAGATACGCAGTATTTT	CASSLRQPLETSTDTQYF
-	TRBD1	TRBV9	TRBJ1-2	TGTGCCAGCAGCGTAGGGACAGGGAACTATGGCTACACCTTC	CASSVGTGNYGYTF
-	-	TRBV12-3/TRBV12-4	TRBJ2-2	TGTGCCAGCAGCCCTGGATCCCCCGGGGAGCTGTTTTTT	CASSPGSPGELFF
once	-	TRBV28	TRBJ2-1	TGTGCCAGCAGCCCTATAGGAAGCGGTTCATACAATGAGCAGTTCTTC	CASSPIGSGSYNEQFF